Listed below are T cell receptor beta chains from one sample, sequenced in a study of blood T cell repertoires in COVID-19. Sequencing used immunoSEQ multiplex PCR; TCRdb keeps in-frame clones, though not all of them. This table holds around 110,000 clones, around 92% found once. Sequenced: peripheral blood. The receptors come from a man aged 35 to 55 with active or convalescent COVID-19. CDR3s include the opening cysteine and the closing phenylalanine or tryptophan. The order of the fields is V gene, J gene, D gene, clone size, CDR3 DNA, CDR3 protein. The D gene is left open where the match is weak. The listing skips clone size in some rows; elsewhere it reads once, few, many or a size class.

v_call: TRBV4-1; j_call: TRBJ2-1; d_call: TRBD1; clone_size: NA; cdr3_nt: TGCGCCAGCAGCCAACCGGGACAGGGCAAGTATGAGCAGTTCTTC; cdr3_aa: CASSQPGQGKYEQFF
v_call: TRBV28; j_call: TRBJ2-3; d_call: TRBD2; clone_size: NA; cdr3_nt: TGTGCCAGCAGTGCCGGGACAGCTACTAGCGGGAGAGCAGATACGCAGTATTTT; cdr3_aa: CASSAGTATSGRADTQYF
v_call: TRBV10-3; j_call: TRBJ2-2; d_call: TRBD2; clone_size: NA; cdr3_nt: TGTGCCATCAAGTCATCAGGGAGGGGGAACACCGGGGAGCTGTTTTTT; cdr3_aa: CAIKSSGRGNTGELFF
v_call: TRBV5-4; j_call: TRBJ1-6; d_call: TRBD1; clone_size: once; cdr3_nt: TGTGCCAGCAGACGAGACAGGGGCAATTCACCCCTCCACTTT; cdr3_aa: CASRRDRGNSPLHF
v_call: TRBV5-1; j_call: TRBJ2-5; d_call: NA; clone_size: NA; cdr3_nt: TGCGCCAGCAGCCATCCGGGAGCCGCAGAGACCCAGTACTTC; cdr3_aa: CASSHPGAAETQYF
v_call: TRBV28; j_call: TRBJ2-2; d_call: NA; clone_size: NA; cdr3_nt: TGTGCCAGCAGGCCTGGCTCTAGGTTCACCGGGGAGCTGTTTTTT; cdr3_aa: CASRPGSRFTGELFF
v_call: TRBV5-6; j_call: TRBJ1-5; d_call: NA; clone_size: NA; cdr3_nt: TGTGCCAGCAGCTTGATGGGGGGGGGTCAGCCCCAGCATTTT; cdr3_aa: CASSLMGGGQPQHF
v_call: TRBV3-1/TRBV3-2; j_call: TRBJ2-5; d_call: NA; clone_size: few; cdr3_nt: TGTGCCAGCAGTGTGACTGATCGGGAGACCCAGTACTTC; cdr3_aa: CASSVTDRETQYF
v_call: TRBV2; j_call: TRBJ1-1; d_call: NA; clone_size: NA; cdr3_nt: TGTGCCAGCAGGGAGTCTATGAACACTGAAGCTTTCTTT; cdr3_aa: CASRESMNTEAFF
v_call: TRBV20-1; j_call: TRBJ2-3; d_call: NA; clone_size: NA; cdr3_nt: TGCAGTGCTAGGGCGGGGAATACGCAGTATTTT; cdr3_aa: CSARAGNTQYF
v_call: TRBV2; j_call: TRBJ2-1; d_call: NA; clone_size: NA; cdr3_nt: TGTGCCAGCACTGGTCCCCCCGGGGGTGAGCAGTTCTTC; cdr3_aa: CASTGPPGGEQFF
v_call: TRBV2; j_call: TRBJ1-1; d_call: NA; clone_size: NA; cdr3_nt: TGTGCCACCTCGTCCCAAGGGGGGGGCACTGAAGCTTTCTTT; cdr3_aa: CATSSQGGGTEAFF
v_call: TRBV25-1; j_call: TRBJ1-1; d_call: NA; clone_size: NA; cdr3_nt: TGTGCCAGCAGTGAATATTCCGTCGGTTCTCCGGGGTACACTGAAGCTTTCTTT; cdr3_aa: CASSEYSVGSPGYTEAFF
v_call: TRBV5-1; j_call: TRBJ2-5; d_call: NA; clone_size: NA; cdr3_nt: TGCGCCAGCAACCCGGGGAGGAGTAACCAAGAGACCCAGTACTTC; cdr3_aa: CASNPGRSNQETQYF
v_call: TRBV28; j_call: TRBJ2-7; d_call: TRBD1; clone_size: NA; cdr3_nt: TGTGCCAGCAGTTTCTGGACAGGGGGCGAGGACGAGCAGTACTTC; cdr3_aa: CASSFWTGGEDEQYF
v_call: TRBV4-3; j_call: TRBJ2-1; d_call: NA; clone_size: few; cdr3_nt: TGCGCCAGCAGCCAAGGCTACGGTTACTCCTACAATGAGCAGTTCTTC; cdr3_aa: CASSQGYGYSYNEQFF
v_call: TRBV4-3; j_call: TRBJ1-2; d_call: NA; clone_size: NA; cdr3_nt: TGCGCCAGCAGCCAGCAGGGGCTAACGGGCCTTGGCGGCTACACCTTC; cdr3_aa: CASSQQGLTGLGGYTF
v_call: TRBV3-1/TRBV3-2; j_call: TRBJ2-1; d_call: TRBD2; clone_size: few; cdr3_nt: TGTGCCAGCAGCCAAGATGGGGCTAGCGGGATTAGGAATGAGCAGTTCTTC; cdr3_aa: CASSQDGASGIRNEQFF
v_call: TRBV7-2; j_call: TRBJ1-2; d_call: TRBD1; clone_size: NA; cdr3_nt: TGTGCCAGCAGCTTAGGGGCAGGGGGCGCCTATGGCTACACCTTC; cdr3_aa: CASSLGAGGAYGYTF
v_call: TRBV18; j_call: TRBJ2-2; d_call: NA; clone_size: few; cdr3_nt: TGTGCCAGCTCCCCCAGGTACACCGGGGAGCTGTTTTTT; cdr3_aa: CASSPRYTGELFF
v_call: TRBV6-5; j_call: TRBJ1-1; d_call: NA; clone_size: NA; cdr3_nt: TGTGCCACCGCGTTCGAGGACGGGGGTAACACTGAAGCTTTCTTT; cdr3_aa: CATAFEDGGNTEAFF
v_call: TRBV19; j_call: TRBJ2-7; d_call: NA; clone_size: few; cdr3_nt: TGTGCCAGTAGTAGGGGCGGTGAGCGAGACGAGCAGTACTTC; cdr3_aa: CASSRGGERDEQYF